The entry below gives a single T cell receptor (beta chain) sequence along with its context. This record comes from a study of blood T cell repertoires in COVID-19. Data came from immunoSEQ multiplex PCR; TCRdb stores just in-frame clones and leaves some out. The table has about 160,000 clones, 65% to 85% seen once. The V segment lost 0 bases and the J segment 1 base; nucleotides outside the gene matches: 5. The CDR3 runs 17 residues. The germline gives CDR1 MRHNA, CDR2 SNTAGT. The sequence was collected from a man between 40 and 49 years old who had recovered from COVID-19. The chain recombines TRBV6-4 with TRBJ2-3; TRBD2 agrees at 9 bases. What was sequenced was PBMCs or T cells enriched from blood (not recorded which). CDR3 sequence: CASSDSNSGGGTDTQYF. The CDR3 coding sequence is TGTGCCAGCAGTGACTCGAATAGCGGGGGAGGCACAGATACGCAGTATTTT.